This entry lists 28 T cell receptor beta chains sequenced from one sample in a study of technical replicates of blood from a handful of donors. The repertoire was sequenced with immunoSEQ multiplex PCR; TCRdb's copy has only in-frame clones and lacks some. This sample has tens of thousands of clones, with roughly 98% found just once. The sample was T cells isolated from PBMCs. Source of these receptors: a human donor in good health.

V usage is TRBV13 and J usage is TRBJ1-2; 9 nucleotides line up with TRBD1. The CDR3 totals 13 residues. Germline CDR1 and CDR2: PRHDT and FYEKMQ (reference sequence). The J segment lost 7 bases and the V segment lost 5 bases, leaving 5 bases of the junction unmatched. The CDR3 region has the DNA TGTGCCAGCAGCGGACAGGGGCTTTTTGGCTACACCTTC. It codes for CASSGQGLFGYTF.

The genes are TRBV10-3 and TRBJ1-1; TRBD1 matches at 9 bases. The CDR3 totals 16 residues. J was trimmed by 1 base and V by 2 bases; bases with no gene match: 5. Per the germline V gene, CDR1 is ENHRY and CDR2 is SYGVKD. For the CDR3, the DNA is TGTGCCATCAGTGAGCTACAGGGGGCCGGGAACACTGAAGCTTTCTTT. It codes for CAISELQGAGNTEAFF.

V gene TRBV5-4 combines with J gene TRBJ2-3; D possibly corresponds to TRBD1 (6 bases). The length of the CDR3 is 13 residues. The V gene's germline CDR1 is SGHNT and CDR2 YYREEE (reference sequence). Deletions cut 9 bases from V and 4 bases from J, with 15 bases between. In DNA, the CDR3 is TGTGCCACCAGAGGGGGAGCCGCAGATACGCAGTATTTT. Its protein is CATRGGAADTQYF.

The chain has TRBV2 and TRBJ2-5; 11 bases match TRBD2. V trimming: 7 bases; J trimming: 4 bases; junction bases outside the gene matches: 5. Germline CDR1 SNHLY, CDR2 FYNNEI. CDR3 size: 14 residues. DNA of the CDR3: TGTGCCAGCAACCGGCTAGCGGGAGGAGAGACCCAGTACTTC. Protein product: CASNRLAGGETQYF.

The genes are TRBV7-2 and TRBJ2-1, with D tentatively TRBD1 (6 bases). The V gene lost 4 bases and the J gene lost 9 bases, with 13 bases spanning the gap. The germline V gene encodes CDR1 SGHTA and CDR2 FQGNSA. CDR3 length: 13 residues. The DNA for the CDR3 is TGTGCCAGCAGCTCCGGGCCCAGGGGTGAGCAGTTCTTC. It yields the protein CASSSGPRGEQFF.

This clone occurred once. The chain uses TRBV27 and TRBJ1-5; D is uncertain. The CDR3 totals 14 residues. From germline, CDR1 is MNHEY and CDR2 SMNVEV (reference sequence). V lost 3 bases to trimming and J lost 0 bases, with 6 bases between them. CDR3 sequence reads: CASSFEFSNQPQHF. DNA of the CDR3: TGTGCCAGCAGTTTTGAGTTTAGCAATCAGCCCCAGCATTTT.

This clone was detected only once. The V and J genes are TRBV4-1 and TRBJ1-5, with D perhaps TRBD1 (6 bases). Trimming took 0 bases from V and 3 from J, leaving 18 bases between them. Germline V gene sequence: CDR1 MGHRA, CDR2 YSYEKL. CDR3 length: 18 amino acids. Here the CDR3 DNA reads TGCGCCAGCAGCCAAGAGGGGGCCTTAGGTAGTTTCAATCAGCCCCAGCATTTT. Protein sequence: CASSQEGALGSFNQPQHF.

The chain is built from TRBV30 and TRBJ2-2; D is possibly TRBD2 (6 bases). The CDR3 runs 14 residues. Germline V lookup: CDR1 GTSNPN, CDR2 SVGIG (reference sequence). Trimming took 5 bases from V and 5 from J, leaving 15 bases between them. CDR3 loop: CAWGRQLWTGELFF. The CDR3 DNA reads as TGTGCCTGGGGGAGGCAGTTATGGACCGGGGAGCTGTTTTTT.

The chain has TRBV4-1 and TRBJ2-3, with TRBD2 matching 11 bases. This CDR3 spans 21 amino acids. Losses at the gene ends were 3 bases for V and 0 bases for J; bases not matched to a gene: 17. Germline CDR1 and CDR2: MGHRA and YSYEKL. The CDR3 loop is CASSQAHYSGRAGPSTDTQYF. DNA of the CDR3: TGCGCCAGCAGCCAGGCCCATTATAGCGGGAGGGCCGGCCCGAGCACAGATACGCAGTATTTT.

The chain is built from TRBV27 and TRBJ1-2, with 9 nucleotides matching TRBD1. The V and J ends lost 2 bases and 6 bases, in that order; junction bases with no gene match: 16. This CDR3 comprises 18 residues. Per the germline V gene, CDR1 is MNHEY and CDR2 is SMNVEV (reference sequence). CDR3 DNA sequence: TGTGCCAGCAGTTTACCATCGCTGAACAGGGGGCGAGTCGATGGCTACACCTTC. Its translation: CASSLPSLNRGRVDGYTF.

The chain links TRBV10-3 to TRBJ1-1; 8 bases are shared with TRBD1. This CDR3 spans 16 amino acids. The germline CDR1 and CDR2 sequences are ENHRY and SYGVKD. Trimming at V came to 2 bases and at J to 1 base, leaving 6 bases not matched to a gene. The CDR3 nucleotides are TGTGCCATCAGTGAGGGACAGGGCGGGAAGAACACTGAAGCTTTCTTT. Its translation is CAISEGQGGKNTEAFF.

The sample holds one count of this clone. The junction and the germline gene differ at one end; a read error may be behind it. The genes are TRBV4-1 and TRBJ2-1; D is undetermined. The CDR3 totals 14 residues. CDR1 and CDR2 (germline): MGHRA, YSYEKL. CDR3 coding DNA: TGCGCCATCAGCCAAGATTTGAGCGCTAGAGAGCAGTTCTTC. Amino acid sequence: CAISQDLSAREQFF.

V and J are TRBV2 and TRBJ2-5, with D possibly matching TRBD2 (6 bases). The CDR3 consists of 12 residues. Trimming removed 8 bases at V and 5 bases at J, with 12 bases between. Per the germline V gene, CDR1 is SNHLY and CDR2 is FYNNEI. In nucleotides, the CDR3 is TGTGCCAGCCTCTATGGAGGGGAGACCCAGTACTTC. As protein: CASLYGGETQYF.

The chain carries TRBV5-4 and TRBJ2-1, with D unresolved. Germline V gives CDR1 SGHNT, CDR2 YYREEE (reference sequence). Between the trimmed V and J ends, which lost 0 bases and 7 bases, there was a span of 14 bases. The CDR3 extends over 15 amino acids. CDR3 sequence (DNA): TGTGCCAGCAGCTTGGATCTAACCTTTCGGAATGAGCAGTTCTTC. Amino acid sequence: CASSLDLTFRNEQFF.

The gene calls are TRBV10-2 and TRBJ1-5, with D unresolved. This CDR3 is built from 14 residues. The germline V and J ends were trimmed by 3 bases and 6 bases, with 12 bases remaining between them. Germline V gene sequence: CDR1 WSHSY, CDR2 SAAADI. CDR3 coding DNA: TGCGCCAGCAGTGACCGGGTAGACGGTCAGCCCCAGCATTTT. Translation gives CASSDRVDGQPQHF.

This sequence joins TRBV12-5 and TRBJ2-7; 7 bases align to TRBD1. This CDR3 contains 16 residues. V lost 2 bases and J lost 0; bases outside the gene matches: 7. Germline CDR1 is LGHNT and CDR2 is FRNRAP. The CDR3 protein is CASGLRFGTDSYEQYF. CDR3 in DNA: TGTGCTAGTGGTTTGAGGTTTGGGACAGACTCCTACGAGCAGTACTTC.

This sequence joins TRBV9 and TRBJ1-2, with D maybe TRBD1 (5 bases). This CDR3 contains 14 residues. Germline CDR1 SGDLS, CDR2 YYNGEE. Trimming took 0 bases from V and 4 from J, leaving 10 bases between them. The CDR3 sequence is CASSVESGIYGYTF. In nucleotides, the CDR3 is TGTGCCAGCAGCGTAGAGTCAGGGATCTATGGCTACACCTTC.

The chain is built from TRBV6-5 and TRBJ2-7; tentatively, D is TRBD2 (6 bases). Germline V gene sequence: CDR1 MNHEY, CDR2 SVGAGI. CDR3 length: 13 amino acids. Trimming removed 8 bases at V and 4 bases at J, with 15 bases between. The CDR3 protein is CASAGGLGYEQYF. CDR3 sequence (DNA): TGTGCCAGCGCCGGAGGGTTAGGTTACGAGCAGTACTTC.

The chain is built from TRBV7-9 and TRBJ1-1; D remains unclear. CDR3 length: 13 residues. The germline CDR1 and CDR2 sequences are SEHNR and FQNEAQ (reference sequence). V lost 6 bases, J lost 4 bases, and 12 bases lay in between. In DNA form, the CDR3 reads TGTGCCAGCAGAGTCGGAGGTTCCACTGAAGCTTTCTTT. This sequence encodes CASRVGGSTEAFF.

The table lists this clone with a count of one. This rearrangement joins TRBV18 to TRBJ2-3, with D possibly matching TRBD2 (5 bases). Trimming removed 3 bases at V and 4 bases at J, with 17 bases between. CDR1 is KGHSH, CDR2 LQKENI, per germline. The CDR3 spans 16 residues. The CDR3 DNA is TGTGCCAGCTCACCTTTAGGAGTAGTCGGGGCAGATACGCAGTATTTT. Amino acids: CASSPLGVVGADTQYF.

The chain carries TRBV7-6 and TRBJ1-4; 9 bases are a match to TRBD1. Germline V lookup: CDR1 SGHVS, CDR2 FNYEAQ. The CDR3 is made up of 14 amino acids. After removal of 6 bases from V and 8 bases from J, the junction contained 7 bases not matched to a gene. DNA of the CDR3: TGTGCCAGCAGTTCTGGACAGGGGCTCGAAAAACTGTTTTTT. Translation: CASSSGQGLEKLFF.

The chain joins TRBV15 to TRBJ1-2; 7 bases map to TRBD1. Germline lookup yields CDR1 LNHNV and CDR2 YYDKDF (reference sequence). This CDR3 is built from 16 residues. The J segment lost 0 bases and the V segment lost 0 bases, leaving 4 bases of the junction unmatched. The CDR3 nucleotides read TGTGCCACCAGCAGAGATTGGGACAGTTCTAACTATGGCTACACCTTC. Protein: CATSRDWDSSNYGYTF.

J is TRBJ1-1 and V is TRBV5-1; maybe TRBD1 (5 bases). V was pared by 5 bases and J by 2 bases, with 16 bases between. The CDR3 runs to 15 residues. The germline CDR1 and CDR2 sequences are SGHRS and YFSETQ. CDR3 protein: CASRGPGPHNTEAFF. CDR3 DNA sequence: TGCGCCAGCAGGGGGCCAGGGCCGCACAACACTGAAGCTTTCTTT. Based on the CDR3 plus reference TRBV5-1 and TRBJ1-1, the full variable domain is KAGVTQTPRYLIKTRGQQVTLSCSPISGHRSVSWYQQTPGQGLQFLFEYFSETQRNKGNFPGRFSGRQFSNSRSEMNVSTLELGDSALYLCASRGPGPHNTEAFFGQGTRLTVV.

Note on this clone: Other nucleotide sequences in the sample specify the same CDR3. V is TRBV27 and J is TRBJ1-5; TRBD1 is a possible D gene (6 bases). The V end was cut by 5 bases, the J end by 7 bases, with 15 bases between. There are 14 residues in the CDR3. Germline-derived CDR1 and CDR2 are MNHEY and SMNVEV (reference sequence). The CDR3 DNA reads as TGTGCCAGCAGTCCAACAGGGCTCGGACAGCCCCAGCATTTT. Translation: CASSPTGLGQPQHF.

CDR3 amino acids: CASSLGTGAYEQYF. The CDR3 nucleotides are TGTGCCAGCAGTTTAGGCACAGGGGCCTACGAGCAGTACTTC. The chain employs TRBV27 and TRBJ2-7; 7 positions match TRBD1. V was clipped by 2 bases and J by 2 bases; unmatched bases: 3. The CDR3 length is 14 residues. Germline-derived CDR1 and CDR2 are MNHEY and SMNVEV (reference sequence).

V gene TRBV6-5 combines with J gene TRBJ1-1; 7 nucleotides agree with TRBD1. Trimming removed 6 bases from V and 6 bases from J; junction bases left unmatched: 1. Germline CDR1 and CDR2: MNHEY and SVGAGI. This CDR3 is 11 amino acids long. In nucleotides, the CDR3 is TGTGCCAGCAGCCAGGGGGCTGAAGCTTTCTTT. As protein: CASSQGAEAFF.

This rearrangement joins TRBV7-9 to TRBJ1-1, with TRBD1 matching 7 bases. Unmatched junction bases numbered 6, after V lost 1 base and J lost 7 bases. Germline V gives CDR1 SEHNR, CDR2 FQNEAQ (reference sequence). This CDR3 has 14 amino acids. As DNA, the CDR3 is TGTGCCAGCAGCTTAGGCGGGACAGACCTTGAAGCTTTCTTT. Translating it yields CASSLGGTDLEAFF.

This chain joins TRBV5-1 and TRBJ2-2; 10 bases line up with TRBD2. V trimming: 4 bases; J trimming: 3 bases; junction bases outside the gene matches: 9. CDR3 length equals 17 residues. In germline, CDR1 is SGHRS, CDR2 YFSETQ. CDR3 residues: CASSPDGLAVDTGELFF. DNA for the CDR3: TGCGCCAGCAGCCCGGACGGACTAGCGGTAGACACCGGGGAGCTGTTTTTT.